A single sample gave rise to the 9 T cell receptor beta chains below, sequenced in a study of spatial heterogeneity in lung cancer. As for time point: blood at routine non-recurrence follow-up after resection. Whole RNA came from tumor, nontumor lung or frozen PBMC and was sequenced without being sorted. TCRdb analysed the 5' RACE reads with MiXCR anew, one entry per CDR3 protein. Altogether some 120,000 distinct CDR3 sequences are present, less than 15% being singletons, with the ten largest covering roughly 15%. Sequenced here: PBMCs, sampled at follow-up. Source of these receptors: a male donor with early-stage non-small cell lung cancer.

This clonotype was seen many times. The chain employs TRBV7-2 and TRBJ2-1; 7 bases are shared with TRBD2. The CDR3 totals 18 residues. With 4 bases clipped from V and 0 bases from J, the junction kept 12 bases outside the gene matches. The germline CDR1 and CDR2 sequences are SGHTA and FQGNSA. The CDR3 DNA is TGTGCCAGCAGCTCCAGACGGGGGGATCAGGGCTCCTACAATGAGCAGTTCTTC. Protein product: CASSSRRGDQGSYNEQFF.

This clonotype has just a few counts. The rearrangement uses TRBV20-1 and TRBJ2-7; 9 positions match TRBD1. CDR3 length equals 14 residues. Trimming cost V 1 base and J 5 bases; bases outside gene matches: 6. Looked up from germline, CDR1 is DFQATT and CDR2 is SNEGSKA (reference sequence). CDR3 loop: CSARAGTGSNEQYF. As DNA, the CDR3 is TGCAGTGCTAGAGCCGGGACAGGGTCCAACGAGCAGTACTTC.

The rearrangement uses TRBV20-1 and TRBJ2-5; 9 bases agree with TRBD2. The J segment lost 5 bases and the V segment lost 4 bases, leaving 14 bases of the junction unmatched. The CDR3 consists of 16 residues. Germline V CDR1 and CDR2: DFQATT, SNEGSKA (reference sequence). CDR3 bases: TGCAGTGCTACCCCCAGACTAGCGGCCCCTCGTGAGACCCAGTACTTC. Protein: CSATPRLAAPRETQYF.

This clonotype appeared a few times. The chain couples TRBV6-1 to TRBJ2-7, with D perhaps matching TRBD2 (6 bases). The ends were cut back, 2 bases at V and 5 bases at J, with 13 bases in the middle. The germline gives CDR1 MNHNS, CDR2 SASEGT. The CDR3 spans 14 residues. The CDR3: CASSEFGGSDEQYF. DNA of the CDR3: TGTGCCAGCAGTGAATTCGGGGGTAGCGACGAGCAGTACTTC.

This clonotype was picked up a small number of times. The chain joins TRBV7-9 to TRBJ1-6, with unresolved D. The CDR3 sequence is 15 residues long. CDR1 and CDR2 from the germline V gene are SEHNR and FQNEAQ (reference sequence). V lost 2 bases to trimming and J lost 2 bases, with 7 bases between them. CDR3 in amino acids: CASSLSGPYNSPLHF. CDR3 nucleotides: TGTGCCAGCAGCTTATCAGGCCCCTATAATTCACCCCTCCACTTT.

At least ten counts were recorded for this clonotype. CDR3 in amino acids: CSVVPTGRGNTIYF. The CDR3, as DNA: TGCAGCGTTGTCCCGACAGGGCGTGGAAACACCATATATTTT. This rearrangement joins TRBV29-1 to TRBJ1-3; TRBD1 matches at 7 bases. Trimming at V came to 4 bases and at J to 3 bases, leaving 6 bases not matched to a gene. This CDR3 spans 14 amino acids. The germline gives CDR1 SQVTM, CDR2 ANQGSEA. Using reference TRBV29-1 and TRBJ1-3 for the parts outside the CDR3, the full variable domain is SAVISQKPSRDICQRGTSLTIQCQVDSQVTMMFWYRQQPGQSLTLIATANQGSEATYESGFVIDKFPISRPNLTFSTLTVSNMSPEDSSIYLCSVVPTGRGNTIYFGEGSWLTVV.

This clonotype was recorded at least ten times. CDR3 protein: CASSHGTGKANEKLFF. CDR3 nucleotides: TGCGCCAGCAGCCACGGGACAGGGAAGGCTAATGAAAAACTGTTTTTT. The genes are TRBV5-1 and TRBJ1-4; the match to TRBD1 covers 9 bases. Germline loops: CDR1 SGHRS, CDR2 YFSETQ. The junction had 7 bases not matched to a gene; V was cut back by 4 bases and J by 3 bases. The CDR3 sequence is 16 residues long.

The chain links TRBV7-9 to TRBJ2-3; unclear D gene. V lost 0 bases and J 0 bases, leaving 7 bases between the germline ends. The germline gives CDR1 SEHNR, CDR2 FQNEAQ (reference sequence). The CDR3 runs 15 residues. The CDR3 region is CASSLASPSTDTQYF. DNA of the CDR3: TGTGCCAGCAGCTTAGCATCTCCTAGCACAGATACGCAGTATTTT.

This clonotype appeared once. The rearrangement links TRBV12-3 or TRBV12-4 to TRBJ2-1; D is possibly TRBD1 or TRBD2 (5 bases each). The V end lost 6 bases, the J end lost 4 bases, and 10 bases lay between the germline ends. CDR3 length: 13 residues. CDR3 region: CASRVGGYNEQFF. DNA of the CDR3: TGTGCCAGCAGGGTTGGGGGATACAATGAGCAGTTCTTC.